The 10 T cell receptor beta chains listed next were all sequenced from one sample in a study of tumor and adjacent non-tumor tissue in lung cancer. Three rounds of nested PCR, following a modified ARM-PCR protocol, produced the TCRbeta library. TCRdb independently ran MiXCR on the multiplex PCR reads; one entry per CDR3 protein. The sample has 40,000 to 45,000 distinct CDR3 sequences, 60% seen once. RNA was extracted from bulk tissue without any cell sorting. The normal lung tissue was taken more than 3 cm from the tumor edge. The sequencing sample was made of distant non-tumor lung tissue. The receptors were gathered from a middle-aged man with non-small cell lung cancer.

A word on this clonotype: As the CDR3 is not closed by the conserved phenylalanine or tryptophan, this likely results from a read error. The chain is built from TRBV12-3 or TRBV12-4 and TRBJ2-3; a weak D match, TRBD2 (6 bases). This CDR3 is 15 amino acids long. V lost 10 bases, J lost 0 bases, and 17 bases lay in between. The chain's CDR3 is CANSQSGLSTDTQYL. CDR3 in DNA: TGTGCCAACAGCCAAAGCGGGCTTAGCACAGATACGCAGTATTTA.

With regard to this clonotype: Relative to the germline gene, one junction end is altered; a read error may explain this. The chain has TRBV29-1 and TRBJ2-3; D is possibly TRBD2 (5 bases). Germline CDR1 is SQVTM and CDR2 is ANQGSEA. The CDR3 consists of 16 residues. CDR3 amino acids: CSVALHSVSSTDMQYF. In DNA, the CDR3 is TGCAGCGTTGCACTCCATAGCGTGAGTTCCACAGATATGCAGTATTTT.

In its sample, this clonotype was seen a few times. The chain carries TRBV30 and TRBJ1-6; D not resolved. With 0 bases removed from V and 0 bases from J, the gap between germline ends came to 9 bases. Germline V lookup: CDR1 GTSNPN, CDR2 SVGIG (reference sequence). This CDR3 has 16 residues. The CDR3 DNA follows: TGTGCCTGGAGTGTACGGGATGGCTCCTATAATTCACCCCTCCACTTT. It specifies CAWSVRDGSYNSPLHF. The whole variable domain, filled in from reference TRBV30 and TRBJ1-6, reads SQTIHQWPATLVQPVGSPLSLECTVEGTSNPNLYWYRQAAGRGLQLLFYSVGIGQISSEVPQNLSASRPQDRQFILSSKKLLLSDSGFYLCAWSVRDGSYNSPLHFGNGTRLTVT.

As for this clonotype: Compared with germline, one end of the junction differs, possibly owing to a read error. This rearrangement joins TRBV30 to TRBJ2-3; TRBD2 agrees at 8 bases. The CDR3 contains 14 residues. Germline V lookup: CDR1 GTSNPN, CDR2 SVGIG (reference sequence). CDR3 region: CAWSDGGDPDAQYF. The CDR3, as DNA: TGTGCCTGGAGTGACGGGGGGGATCCAGATGCGCAGTATTTT.

This sequence joins TRBV7-8 and TRBJ2-3; a possible D gene is TRBD2 (5 bases). Germline V gives CDR1 SGHVS, CDR2 FQNEAQ. The CDR3 runs to 13 residues. The V gene lost 8 bases and the J gene lost 4 bases, with 13 bases spanning the gap. The CDR3 loop reads CASLPRVADTQYF. The CDR3 DNA follows: TGTGCCAGCCTCCCGAGGGTGGCAGATACGCAGTATTTT.

The chain combines TRBV4-1 with TRBJ1-6, with 7 bases identical to TRBD1. The CDR3 is made up of 16 amino acids. The J segment lost 9 bases and the V segment lost 1 base, leaving 9 bases of the junction unmatched. The V gene's germline CDR1 is MGHRA and CDR2 YSYEKL. The CDR3 nucleotides are TGCGCCAGCAGCCAAGGAGGGGCAGGGGGAAGTTCACCCCTCCACTTT. Encoded protein: CASSQGGAGGSSPLHF.

This chain links TRBV11-2 with TRBJ2-7; TRBD1 matches 7 bases. The length of the CDR3 is 16 residues. CDR1 and CDR2 from the germline V gene are SGHAT and FQNNGV. CDR3 sequence (DNA): TGTGTCAGTAGCTTAGCCCTTCCGGGACAGCCTTTGGTGCAGTACTTC. Translating it yields CVSSLALPGQPLVQYF.

About this clonotype itself: One junction end disagrees with the germline gene, perhaps due to a read error. The V gene is TRBV6-5, the J gene TRBJ2-3; no firm D call. The CDR3 spans 15 residues. CDR1 and CDR2 (germline): MNHEY, SVGAGI. The DNA for the CDR3 is TGTGCCGGCAGTTACTCGATGACAAAACTAGATACGCAGTATTTT. Its translation: CAGSYSMTKLDTQYF.

The rearrangement uses TRBV10-3 and TRBJ2-3; TRBD2 matches 9 bases. Germline V gene lookup returns CDR1 ENHRY and CDR2 SYGVKD. After removal of 5 bases from V and 15 bases from J, the junction contained 15 bases not matched to a gene. This CDR3 is 14 amino acids long. In DNA, the CDR3 is TGTGCCATCAGTTCTAGCGGGACCACAGATACGCGATATTTT. Translated: CAISSSGTTDTRYF.

This chain joins TRBV6-5 and TRBJ2-7; possibly TRBD1 for D (5 bases). Looked up from germline, CDR1 is MNHEY and CDR2 is SVGAGI. The CDR3 loop spans 16 amino acids. Trimming took 1 base from V and 13 from J, leaving 26 bases between them. The CDR3 loop reads CASSYYPPPGSHEYYF. The CDR3 DNA is TGTGCCAGCAGTTACTATCCCCCCCCAGGGTCCCACGAGTACTACTTC.